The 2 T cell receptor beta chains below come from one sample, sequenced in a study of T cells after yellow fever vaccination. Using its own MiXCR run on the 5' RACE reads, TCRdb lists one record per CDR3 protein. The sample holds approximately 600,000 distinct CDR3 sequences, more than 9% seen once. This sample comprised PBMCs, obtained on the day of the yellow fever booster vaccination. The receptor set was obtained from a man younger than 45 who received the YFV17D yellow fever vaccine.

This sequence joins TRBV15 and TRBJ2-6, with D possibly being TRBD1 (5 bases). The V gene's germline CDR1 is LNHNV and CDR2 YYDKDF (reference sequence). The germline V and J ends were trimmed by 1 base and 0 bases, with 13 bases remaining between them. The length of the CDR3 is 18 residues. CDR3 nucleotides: TGTGCCACCAGCAGAGCAGGGCCTCCTAACTCTGGGGCCAACGTCCTGACTTTC. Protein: CATSRAGPPNSGANVLTF. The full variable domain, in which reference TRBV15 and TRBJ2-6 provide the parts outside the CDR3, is DAMVIQNPRYQVTQFGKPVTLSCSQTLNHNVMYWYQQKSSQAPKLLFHYYDKDFNNEADTPDNFQSRRPNTSFCFLDIRSPGLGDTAMYLCATSRAGPPNSGANVLTFGAGSRLTVL.

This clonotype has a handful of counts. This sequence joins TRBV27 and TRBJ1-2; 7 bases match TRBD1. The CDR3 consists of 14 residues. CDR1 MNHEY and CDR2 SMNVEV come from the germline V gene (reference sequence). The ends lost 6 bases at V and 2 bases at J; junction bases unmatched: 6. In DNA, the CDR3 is TGTGCCAGCAGAAGACAGGGAAACAACTATGGCTACACCTTC. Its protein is CASRRQGNNYGYTF.